What follows are 24 T cell receptor beta chains derived from one specimen sequenced in a study of T cells in localized non-small cell lung cancer. Profiling relied on immunoSEQ multiplex PCR, and the TCRdb table lists in-frame clones only, not all of them. The table shows 55,000 to 65,000 clones, with 80% to 90% occurring only once. Here the sequenced sample was peripheral blood, taken before any cancer treatment. The receptors shown here come from a man between 40 and 69 years old with stage I squamous cell lung carcinoma.

The genes are TRBV7-3 and TRBJ2-2, with TRBD2 matching 10 bases. Per the germline V gene, CDR1 is SGHTA and CDR2 is FQGTGA. With 3 bases clipped from V and 10 bases from J, the junction kept 8 bases outside the gene matches. The CDR3 length is 15 residues. CDR3 amino acids: CASSLGSGRAPELFF. The CDR3 DNA reads TGTGCCAGCAGCTTGGGGAGCGGGAGGGCCCCGGAGCTGTTTTTT. The full variable domain, its missing parts supplied by reference TRBV7-3 and TRBJ2-2, is GAGVSQTPSNKVTEKGKYVELRCDPISGHTALYWYRQSLGQGPEFLIYFQGTGAADDSGLPNDRFFAVRPEGSVSTLKIQRTERGDSAVYLCASSLGSGRAPELFFGEGSRLTVL.

The chain recombines TRBV2 with TRBJ2-2, with D tentatively TRBD1 or TRBD2 (6 bases each). V shed 11 bases and J shed 3 bases, with 19 bases lying between them. This CDR3 has 15 amino acids. The germline V gene encodes CDR1 SNHLY and CDR2 FYNNEI. In nucleotides, the CDR3 is TGTGCCGGACAGACAGCCCGGAGGGACACCGGGGAGCTGTTTTTT. Translated, it gives CAGQTARRDTGELFF.

The chain couples TRBV11-2 to TRBJ2-1, with TRBD1 matching 7 bases. V was clipped by 1 base and J by 2 bases; unmatched bases: 5. The CDR3 sequence is 16 residues long. Germline V gene data show CDR1 as SGHAT and CDR2 as FQNNGV. The CDR3 sequence is CASSLGQGRTYNEQFF. The CDR3 DNA reads TGTGCCAGCAGCTTAGGACAGGGCAGGACCTACAATGAGCAGTTCTTC. Full variable domain (missing parts from reference TRBV11-2 and TRBJ2-1): EAGVAQSPRYKIIEKRQSVAFWCNPISGHATLYWYQQILGQGPKLLIQFQNNGVVDDSQLPKDRFSAERLKGVDSTLKIQPAKLEDSAVYLCASSLGQGRTYNEQFFGPGTRLTVL.

The chain recombines TRBV6-5 with TRBJ2-5; 7 bases match TRBD1. Germline V gene sequence: CDR1 MNHEY, CDR2 SVGAGI. This CDR3 contains 15 residues. The J segment lost 5 bases and the V segment lost 6 bases, leaving 12 bases of the junction unmatched. DNA of the CDR3: TGTGCCAGCAGCCTCACAAGACAGGGCTGGGAGACCCAGTACTTC. Residues: CASSLTRQGWETQYF.

V usage is TRBV5-5 and J usage is TRBJ1-2; D is uncertain. V lost 4 bases and J lost 0, with 13 bases in between. Per the germline V gene, CDR1 is SGHKS and CDR2 is YYEKEE (reference sequence). The CDR3 loop spans 15 amino acids. The CDR3 DNA reads TGTGCCAGCAGCCCAAACAGCGAGTCTAACTATGGCTACACCTTC. Amino acid sequence: CASSPNSESNYGYTF.

The chain links TRBV7-9 to TRBJ1-4; possibly TRBD1 for D (5 bases). The CDR3 spans 15 residues. V lost 7 bases and J lost 3, with 15 bases in between. The germline gives CDR1 SEHNR, CDR2 FQNEAQ (reference sequence). The DNA for the CDR3 is TGTGCCAGCACCCCGGAGGGGAGGGCTAATGAAAAACTGTTTTTT. The encoded protein is CASTPEGRANEKLFF.

The chain links TRBV5-6 to TRBJ2-7, with no clear D. The CDR3 has 12 residues. V gave up 3 bases and J gave up 1 base, with 5 bases separating them. Looked up from germline, CDR1 is SGHDT and CDR2 is YYEEEE. The CDR3 nucleotides are TGTGCCAGCAGCTGGACGTCCTACGAGCAGTACTTC. This sequence encodes CASSWTSYEQYF.

The rearrangement links TRBV5-1 to TRBJ1-1; D not resolved. V dropped 4 bases and J dropped 1 base, with 14 bases sitting between them. The CDR3 runs to 15 residues. The germline V gene has CDR1 SGHRS and CDR2 YFSETQ. For the CDR3, the DNA is TGCGCCAGCAGCCCTCGAGAGGGTGGGAACACTGAAGCTTTCTTT. It yields the protein CASSPREGGNTEAFF.

On this clone itself: Its ends do not fully match the called genes, so a read error is possible. The chain links TRBV7-7 to TRBJ2-1; no clear D. In germline, CDR1 is SSHAT, CDR2 FNYEAQ (reference sequence). The length of the CDR3 is 14 residues. The CDR3 bases are TGTGCTAGCAGCTTATCTCTCGGCTACAATGAGCAGTTCTTC. Translating it yields CASSLSLGYNEQFF. The full variable domain, completed using reference TRBV7-7 and TRBJ2-1, is GAGVSQSPRYKVTKRGQDVTLRCDPISSHATLYWYQQALGQGPEFLTYFNYEAQPDKSGLPSDRFSAERPEGSISTLTIQRTEQRDSAMYRCASSLSLGYNEQFFGPGTRLTVL.

The CDR3: CSVVVNSYEQYF. The DNA for the CDR3 is TGCAGCGTTGTAGTGAATTCCTACGAGCAGTACTTC. The rearrangement links TRBV29-1 to TRBJ2-7, with D unresolved. CDR3 length equals 12 residues. The germline V gene has CDR1 SQVTM and CDR2 ANQGSEA. The germline V and J ends were trimmed by 4 bases and 1 base, with 8 bases remaining between them.

This chain connects TRBV10-3 to TRBJ2-2, with TRBD2 as a possible D gene (6 bases). The CDR3 has 14 amino acids. V was cut by 7 bases and J by 3 bases, with 12 bases left in between. CDR1 and CDR2 (germline): ENHRY, SYGVKD. The CDR3 reads CAITGASDTGELFF. CDR3 sequence (DNA): TGTGCCATCACCGGCGCTAGCGACACCGGGGAGCTGTTTTTT.

V is TRBV5-4 and J is TRBJ1-2, with D hard to call. CDR1 and CDR2 (germline): SGHNT, YYREEE (reference sequence). V lost 4 bases and J lost 1, with 14 bases in between. The CDR3 has 15 amino acids. The CDR3 spells CASSHPQAINYGYTF. In DNA, the CDR3 is TGTGCCAGCAGCCATCCCCAGGCCATTAACTATGGCTACACCTTC.

The CDR3, as DNA: TGTGCCAGCAGCCAAGAACCCGAGGGACAGCCGCTAGCCAAAAACATTCAGTACTTC. Protein: CASSQEPEGQPLAKNIQYF. This chain joins TRBV4-2 and TRBJ2-4; the match to TRBD1 covers 7 bases. V lost 0 bases to trimming and J lost 0 bases; unmatched junction nucleotides: 11. The CDR3 is 19 residues long. Germline CDR1 reads LGHNA; CDR2 reads YNFKEQ.

The gene calls are TRBV10-3 and TRBJ2-3, with 7 bases fitting TRBD2. Germline values: CDR1 ENHRY, CDR2 SYGVKD. The CDR3 runs 16 residues. V shed 7 bases and J 0 bases; nucleotides not matched to a gene: 10. This CDR3 reads CAITNELASSTDTQYF. The CDR3 bases are TGTGCCATCACTAATGAACTAGCGTCTAGCACAGATACGCAGTATTTT.

This clone has only one observation. The J gene is TRBJ2-3, the V gene TRBV18; D assignment may be TRBD1 or TRBD2 (5 bases each). The germline CDR1 and CDR2 sequences are KGHSH and LQKENI. This CDR3 region has 12 residues. V was shortened by 4 bases and J by 6 bases, with 8 bases between the two germline ends. The CDR3: CASSLGTDTQYF. The CDR3 bases are TGTGCCAGCTCACTTGGGACGGATACGCAGTATTTT. Complete variable domain (other parts from reference TRBV18 and TRBJ2-3): NAGVMQNPRHLVRRRGQEARLRCSPMKGHSHVYWYRQLPEEGLKFMVYLQKENIIDESGMPKERFSAEFPKEGPSILRIQQVVRGDSAAYFCASSLGTDTQYFGPGTRLTVL.

The chain is built from TRBV7-9 and TRBJ2-5, with TRBD1 matching over 7 bases. J gave up 5 bases and V 5 bases, and 8 bases lay outside the gene matches. The germline V gene has CDR1 SEHNR and CDR2 FQNEAQ (reference sequence). This CDR3 has 14 amino acids. The CDR3 reads CASSPRQGLETQYF. Written as DNA, the CDR3 is TGTGCCAGCAGCCCCAGACAGGGTTTGGAGACCCAGTACTTC. The full variable domain, with the rest looked up from reference TRBV7-9 and TRBJ2-5, is DTGVSQNPRHKITKRGQNVTFRCDPISEHNRLYWYRQTLGQGPEFLTYFQNEAQLEKSRLLSDRFSAERPKGSFSTLEIQRTEQGDSAMYLCASSPRQGLETQYFGPGTRLLVL.

J is TRBJ2-7 and V is TRBV6-6, with TRBD1 as a possible D gene (5 bases). Deletions cut 6 bases from V and 6 bases from J, with 15 bases between. The CDR3 has 13 amino acids. Germline V gives CDR1 MNHNY, CDR2 SVGAGI (reference sequence). In nucleotides, the CDR3 is TGTGCCAGCAGCCGCGACAGAGTCGGCGAGCAGTACTTC. This gives the protein CASSRDRVGEQYF.

The chain recombines TRBV18 with TRBJ2-7; perhaps TRBD2 as D (6 bases). V was pared by 3 bases and J by 2 bases, with 11 bases between. The germline CDR1 and CDR2 sequences are KGHSH and LQKENI. The CDR3 runs 14 residues. CDR3 amino acids: CASSPGLTTYEQYF. CDR3 bases: TGTGCCAGCTCACCGGGACTCACAACCTACGAGCAGTACTTC.

The rearrangement links TRBV28 to TRBJ2-3, with 10 bases lining up with TRBD2. V lost 3 bases, J lost 5 bases, and 8 bases stayed unmatched. Germline V gene sequence: CDR1 MDHEN, CDR2 SYDVKM. The CDR3 spans 16 residues. The CDR3 here is CASSFSSGRGEDTQYF. The CDR3 nucleotides read TGTGCCAGCAGTTTTTCTAGCGGGAGAGGAGAAGATACGCAGTATTTT.

The J gene is TRBJ1-1, the V gene TRBV6-6, with TRBD1 as a possible D gene (5 bases). The CDR3 runs 15 residues. V lost 4 bases to trimming and J lost 7 bases, with 19 bases between them. The V gene's germline CDR1 is MNHNY and CDR2 SVGAGI (reference sequence). The CDR3 DNA is TGTGCCAGCAGTTCGCCCGGGACGGGTTTCGTTGAAGCTTTCTTT. Translating it yields CASSSPGTGFVEAFF.

The CDR3 sequence is CSVGTPEGEQYF. The CDR3 DNA is TGCAGCGTCGGGACGCCCGAAGGGGAGCAGTACTTC. The chain couples TRBV29-1 to TRBJ2-7; D might be TRBD1 or TRBD2, each matching 5 bases. The CDR3 runs to 12 residues. V lost 6 bases to trimming and J lost 7 bases, with 16 bases between them. Per the germline V gene, CDR1 is SQVTM and CDR2 is ANQGSEA.

This clone was found a few times. This rearrangement joins TRBV4-3 to TRBJ2-7; the D is unclear. The CDR3 is 15 residues long. The germline V gene encodes CDR1 LGHNA and CDR2 YSLEER. V was cut by 1 base and J by 7 bases, with 17 bases left in between. DNA of the CDR3: TGCGCCAGCAGCCAAGGCCGGAACAGTGCGAAGGAGCAGTACTTC. It codes for CASSQGRNSAKEQYF.

V is TRBV5-4 and J is TRBJ2-7; D is undetermined. The CDR3 runs 13 residues. The germline V gene encodes CDR1 SGHNT and CDR2 YYREEE (reference sequence). V lost 4 bases and J 5 bases, leaving 13 bases between the germline ends. The CDR3 DNA sequence: TGTGCCAGCAGCCTGTCTGGGTTGAACGAGCAGTACTTC. It specifies CASSLSGLNEQYF.

This chain links TRBV7-9 with TRBJ2-7; no clear D gene. The CDR3 length is 13 residues. Germline lookup yields CDR1 SEHNR and CDR2 FQNEAQ (reference sequence). Trimming took 5 bases from V and 1 from J, leaving 9 bases between them. The chain's CDR3 is CASSTTFSYEQYF. In nucleotides, the CDR3 is TGTGCCAGCAGCACGACATTTTCCTACGAGCAGTACTTC.